The clone carrying this T cell receptor beta chain was counted a single time. Participant ages covered about 18 to 100 years across 25 or so US areas. In the study's own analysis: Reference gene primer amplification in the assay estimated nucleated cell counts. TCRdb keeps only in-frame clones here, not all; method: immunoSEQ multiplex PCR. The V and J calls and the clone size are those of that table, but D and trimming were determined from the DNA. The table lists 180,000 or so clones, nearly 90% of them singletons. These data originate in a study of blood T cell repertoires in COVID-19. Study-level background: From the United States, Italy and Spain came samples of acute and convalescent COVID-19. Nucleic acid was either cDNA or gDNA, and it came from T cells, B-cell-depleted T cells, or PBMCs.

The CDR3 has 15 residues. Trimming cost V 10 bases and J 5 bases; bases outside gene matches: 12. The germline V gene encodes CDR1 LNHDA and CDR2 SQIVND (reference sequence). Material: PBMCs or T cells enriched from blood (not recorded which). The sequence was collected from a woman in her 40s with acute COVID-19. The genes are TRBV19 and TRBJ1-5, with TRBD1 matching over 9 bases. In DNA, the CDR3 is TGTGCCACCACACGACAGGGGGAGACGCATCAGCCCCAGCATTTT. This sequence encodes CATTRQGETHQPQHF.